This T cell receptor beta chain derives from a study of shared clonotypes between healthy human individuals. Findings and limits, study-wide: Limited genetic and exposure-history diversity came from having few donors. Relative to clonotypes present in all four donors, those not shared had lower generation probabilities. Naive CD4 clonotypes overlapped across a few donors at roughly 5.1%.

CD45RO negativity and positive selection for CCR7 defined naive CD8 cells, a population that excluded terminally differentiated effector memory CD45RA+ cells. Healthy HIV-negative adults with no recent acute infections or vaccinations were recruited as donors. Note on this clone: What it binds is unknown.

The repertoire was sequenced with immunoSEQ multiplex PCR; TCRdb's copy has only in-frame clones and lacks some. The sample consists of 1.5 million to 2.5 million clones, about 95% of them appearing once. The germline V gene has CDR1 SEHNR and CDR2 FQNEAQ (reference sequence). The V end was cut by 3 bases, the J end by 11 bases, with 10 bases between. This CDR3 has 11 amino acids. The gene calls are TRBV7-9 and TRBJ1-2, with D unclear. The sequenced sample consisted of naive CD8+ T cells sorted from blood. The receptor was isolated from a man aged 18 to 30 in good health. CDR3 protein: CASSFTGGYTF. As DNA, the CDR3 is TGTGCCAGCAGCTTCACCGGTGGTTACACCTTC.